These T cell receptor beta chains were read from a single sample in a study of CD8+ T cells in alopecia areata. Profiled with immunoSEQ multiplex PCR; TCRdb holds only in-frame clones, not every one. The table has under 350,000 clones, about 62% seen once. The sequencing used CD4+ T cells sorted from blood, collected at week 24, from a patient treated with tofacitinib. Every receptor here comes from a human donor with alopecia areata. Each CDR3 is given with its conserved first and last residue. The order of the fields is CDR3 DNA, CDR3 protein, J gene, CDR3 length, V gene, clone size, D gene. The D gene is left open where the match is weak. A row's size may be missing; if present it is once, few, many or a size class.

DNA: TGTGCCAGCAGCTTCAAACCCCAGGCTGAAGCTTTCTTT
CDR3: CASSFKPQAEAFF
J: TRBJ1-1
length: 13
V: TRBV7-2
size: few
D: .

DNA: TGTGCCAGCAGCGTAGGCATAACCTACGAGCAGTACTTC
CDR3: CASSVGITYEQYF
J: TRBJ2-7
length: 13
V: TRBV9
size: .
D: .

DNA: TGTGCCAGCGGTAATTCTGCCAACACTGAAGCTTTCTTT
CDR3: CASGNSANTEAFF
J: TRBJ1-1
length: 13
V: TRBV6-4
size: .
D: .

DNA: TGTGCCTGGACCCCGTTCGTTTCGGGTGCGGGAAGGAACATTCAGTACTTC
CDR3: CAWTPFVSGAGRNIQYF
J: TRBJ2-4
length: 17
V: TRBV30
size: .
D: .

DNA: TGTGCCAGCAGCTTCATGGACAGGGCCTACGAGCAGTACTTC
CDR3: CASSFMDRAYEQYF
J: TRBJ2-7
length: 14
V: TRBV7-2
size: .
D: TRBD1

DNA: TGTGCCAGCAGCACCCAGACAGATACGCAGTATTTT
CDR3: CASSTQTDTQYF
J: TRBJ2-3
length: 12
V: TRBV7-9
size: .
D: .

DNA: TGTGCCAGCAGTCAGGACAGGGTCACCGGGGAGCTGTTTTTT
CDR3: CASSQDRVTGELFF
J: TRBJ2-2
length: 14
V: TRBV6-1
size: .
D: TRBD1

DNA: TGCGCCAGCAGCCCCGTAGCGGGGGGCGCAAATGAGCAGTTCTTC
CDR3: CASSPVAGGANEQFF
J: TRBJ2-1
length: 15
V: TRBV5-1
size: few
D: TRBD2

DNA: TGCGCCAGCAGCTCCAATGGACTAGCGGGCACAGATACGCAGTATTTT
CDR3: CASSSNGLAGTDTQYF
J: TRBJ2-3
length: 16
V: TRBV5-1
size: few
D: TRBD2

DNA: TGTGCCAGCAGTCAACCAGGGACAGGGAACTATGGCTACACCTTC
CDR3: CASSQPGTGNYGYTF
J: TRBJ1-2
length: 15
V: TRBV6-6
size: .
D: TRBD1

DNA: TGTGCCAGCAGCCAAGTTCGCGTCGCCGTACACAATGAGCAGTTCTTC
CDR3: CASSQVRVAVHNEQFF
J: TRBJ2-1
length: 16
V: TRBV14
size: once
D: .

DNA: TGTGCCGCAATAAGCGGCTCTGGAAACACCATATATTTT
CDR3: CAAISGSGNTIYF
J: TRBJ1-3
length: 13
V: TRBV6-5
size: few
D: .

DNA: TGCAGCGTTGGGAAGGGCGCCTACGAGCAGTACTTC
CDR3: CSVGKGAYEQYF
J: TRBJ2-7
length: 12
V: TRBV29-1
size: once
D: .

DNA: TGTGCCACCAGCATAGAACAGGGTAGGGGAACAGAAGCTTTCTTT
CDR3: CATSIEQGRGTEAFF
J: TRBJ1-1
length: 15
V: TRBV15
size: .
D: .

DNA: TGTGCCAGCAGCCTAAGACCTCGGCAGGGCCAAGAGACCCAGTACTTC
CDR3: CASSLRPRQGQETQYF
J: TRBJ2-5
length: 16
V: TRBV7-9
size: .
D: .

DNA: TGCAGCGTCGGGCCCACAGATACGCAGTATTTT
CDR3: CSVGPTDTQYF
J: TRBJ2-3
length: 11
V: TRBV29-1
size: .
D: .

DNA: TGTGCCAGCAGCCAGTGGAACTACAATCAGCCCCAGCATTTT
CDR3: CASSQWNYNQPQHF
J: TRBJ1-5
length: 14
V: TRBV7-2
size: .
D: .

DNA: TGTGCCAGCAGCTTAGCGCCGACTAGCGGGAGCCAGACCCAGTACTTC
CDR3: CASSLAPTSGSQTQYF
J: TRBJ2-5
length: 16
V: TRBV7-6
size: .
D: TRBD2

DNA: TGCGCCAGCAGCCAAGATGGGACAGGGGGGGGTGAGACCCAGTACTTC
CDR3: CASSQDGTGGGETQYF
J: TRBJ2-5
length: 16
V: TRBV4-1
size: .
D: TRBD1

DNA: TGTGCCAGCAGCCAACTCACCCTTGAGCAGTTCTTC
CDR3: CASSQLTLEQFF
J: TRBJ2-1
length: 12
V: TRBV14
size: .
D: .

DNA: TGTGCCAGCAGCTCACCTCTCGCTGGCTACACCTTC
CDR3: CASSSPLAGYTF
J: TRBJ1-2
length: 12
V: TRBV7-9
size: few
D: .

DNA: TGTGCCAGCAGACCCATGACAGGCGCCAACTATGGCTACACCTTC
CDR3: CASRPMTGANYGYTF
J: TRBJ1-2
length: 15
V: TRBV27
size: .
D: .

DNA: TGCAGCGCGGGACAGATATTCACCGGGGAGCTGTTTTTT
CDR3: CSAGQIFTGELFF
J: TRBJ2-2
length: 13
V: TRBV29-1
size: .
D: TRBD1

DNA: TGTGCCAGCAGCTTGGCTGTGGAGACCCAGTACTTC
CDR3: CASSLAVETQYF
J: TRBJ2-5
length: 12
V: TRBV5-6
size: few
D: .

DNA: TGTGCCATCAAACCGGGAACTGTCGGGGACAGGGGCTATGGCTACACCTTC
CDR3: CAIKPGTVGDRGYGYTF
J: TRBJ1-2
length: 17
V: TRBV10-3
size: few
D: TRBD1

DNA: TGTGCCAGCAGGGCCCCTTCAGGGCGTCCCGTCCTGACTTTC
CDR3: CASRAPSGRPVLTF
J: TRBJ2-6
length: 14
V: TRBV6-5
size: .
D: .

DNA: TGTGCCAGCAGCTTCGGGGACAGGGACACTGAAGCTTTCTTT
CDR3: CASSFGDRDTEAFF
J: TRBJ1-1
length: 14
V: TRBV7-9
size: .
D: TRBD1

DNA: TGTGCCTGGAGCCCCCTACACAATGAGCAGTTCTTC
CDR3: CAWSPLHNEQFF
J: TRBJ2-1
length: 12
V: TRBV30
size: .
D: .

DNA: TGTGCCAGCAGCTTAGCCCCTAGCGGGGGGGCCCTCTACGAGCAGTACTTC
CDR3: CASSLAPSGGALYEQYF
J: TRBJ2-7
length: 17
V: TRBV5-4
size: .
D: TRBD2

DNA: TGCAGCGTCGCCTCGGTTCAGGGTGACATTCAGTACTTC
CDR3: CSVASVQGDIQYF
J: TRBJ2-4
length: 13
V: TRBV29-1
size: .
D: .

DNA: TGTGCCAGCAGCGCCAGGGGAGGGACAGATACGCAGTATTTT
CDR3: CASSARGGTDTQYF
J: TRBJ2-3
length: 14
V: TRBV9
size: few
D: .

DNA: TGTGCCAGCAGTATGGGACACCCCCAAGAGACCCAGTACTTC
CDR3: CASSMGHPQETQYF
J: TRBJ2-5
length: 14
V: TRBV6-6
size: .
D: .

DNA: TGTGCCAGCAGCGGAAGCACAGCCCAAGGGGCCCAGTACTTC
CDR3: CASSGSTAQGAQYF
J: TRBJ2-5
length: 14
V: TRBV7-2
size: .
D: .

DNA: TGTGCCACAGAAGGGGTGGCTGAGCAGTACTTC
CDR3: CATEGVAEQYF
J: TRBJ2-7
length: 11
V: TRBV10-3
size: .
D: .

DNA: TGTGCCAGCAGTGAAGCAATGAACACTGAAGCTTTCTTT
CDR3: CASSEAMNTEAFF
J: TRBJ1-1
length: 13
V: TRBV2
size: .
D: .

DNA: TGTGCCTGGAGTGCCTCTACAGGGGGCGCGGGTGAAAAACTGTTTTTT
CDR3: CAWSASTGGAGEKLFF
J: TRBJ1-4
length: 16
V: TRBV30
size: .
D: TRBD1

DNA: TGCGCCAGCAGCGACCAACAGGGAAACAATGAGCAGTTCTTC
CDR3: CASSDQQGNNEQFF
J: TRBJ2-1
length: 14
V: TRBV5-1
size: .
D: .

DNA: TGTGCCAGCAGTGAAAGAGGCGGATCCAATCAGCCCCAGCATTTT
CDR3: CASSERGGSNQPQHF
J: TRBJ1-5
length: 15
V: TRBV2
size: .
D: .

DNA: TGCGCCAGCAGCCAAGATAATCGGAGGGCTGGAAACACCATATATTTT
CDR3: CASSQDNRRAGNTIYF
J: TRBJ1-3
length: 16
V: TRBV4-1
size: .
D: .

DNA: TGTGCCAGTAGTTTGCAGGGTGTGGGGAGCACTGAAGCTTTCTTT
CDR3: CASSLQGVGSTEAFF
J: TRBJ1-1
length: 15
V: TRBV19
size: few
D: .

DNA: TGTGCCAGCAGTGAAATCCGGAGATCAGATACGCAGTATTTT
CDR3: CASSEIRRSDTQYF
J: TRBJ2-3
length: 14
V: TRBV25-1
size: .
D: .

DNA: TGTGCCACCAGGTCCCCCCGGGGGGGGGCTGAAGCTTTCTTT
CDR3: CATRSPRGGAEAFF
J: TRBJ1-1
length: 14
V: TRBV15
size: .
D: .

DNA: TGTGCCAGCAGTGAGGGTACGACTAATGAAAAACTGTTTTTT
CDR3: CASSEGTTNEKLFF
J: TRBJ1-4
length: 14
V: TRBV2
size: .
D: .

DNA: TGTGCCAGCAGCTCGCCACGGGGGACTCAAGAGACCCAGTACTTC
CDR3: CASSSPRGTQETQYF
J: TRBJ2-5
length: 15
V: TRBV7-9
size: .
D: .

DNA: TGTGCCTGGAGTGTAGCGTGGCGGGTCGCAGAGCAGTTCTTC
CDR3: CAWSVAWRVAEQFF
J: TRBJ2-1
length: 14
V: TRBV30
size: .
D: .

DNA: TGTGCCAGCCAGAGAACGGATTCCTACGAGCAGTACTTC
CDR3: CASQRTDSYEQYF
J: TRBJ2-7
length: 13
V: TRBV4-2
size: .
D: .

DNA: TGTGCCAGCAGCCTGTTACAGGGTAGGAGCACAGATACGCAGTATTTT
CDR3: CASSLLQGRSTDTQYF
J: TRBJ2-3
length: 16
V: TRBV7-6
size: few
D: .

DNA: TGCGCCAGCAGCCAGGACGCCGGGACAGGCCTAGTAAAAGGGCAGACCCAGTACTTC
CDR3: CASSQDAGTGLVKGQTQYF
J: TRBJ2-5
length: 19
V: TRBV4-1
size: .
D: TRBD1

DNA: TGCAGCACGACAGAAAACACTGAAGCTTTCTTT
CDR3: CSTTENTEAFF
J: TRBJ1-1
length: 11
V: TRBV29-1
size: few
D: .

DNA: TGTGCCAGCAGCTTGAGAGCAGGGACCCACGAGCAGTACTTC
CDR3: CASSLRAGTHEQYF
J: TRBJ2-7
length: 14
V: TRBV5-4
size: .
D: .

DNA: TGCGCCAGCAGCTTGGAGGTGGATCGGGGCTATGGCTACACCTTC
CDR3: CASSLEVDRGYGYTF
J: TRBJ1-2
length: 15
V: TRBV5-1
size: once
D: .